This record looks at one T cell receptor (beta chain) sequence and its context. In the authors' workflow: Scientists estimated how many nucleated cells there were by amplifying reference gene primers. TCRdb keeps only in-frame clones here, not all; method: immunoSEQ multiplex PCR. V and J calls and clone size are those listed in that table; D and trimming were worked out from the DNA. The sample lists 250,000 to 300,000 clones; about 90% were seen once. Assignment of participants to cohorts was predicated upon participant-reported clinical history. This record comes from a study of blood T cell repertoires in COVID-19. For the study at large: PBMCs, B-cell-depleted T cells, or T cells were the source of the cDNA or gDNA that made up the material.

This CDR3 comprises 16 residues. The germline V gene encodes CDR1 SGHRS and CDR2 YFSETQ. V lost 0 bases to trimming and J lost 5 bases, with 14 bases between them. The clonotype was recovered from a human donor in a cohort exposed to, infected with or recovered from COVID-19 (not recorded which). The donor label of this sample is uncertain. Sequences were obtained from PBMCs or T cells enriched from blood (not recorded which). The chain employs TRBV5-1 and TRBJ1-4; maybe TRBD1 (5 bases). The CDR3 DNA follows: TGCGCCAGCAGCTTGGTGGGGGGACTGGAAAATGAAAAACTGTTTTTT. This translates into CASSLVGGLENEKLFF.